The T cell receptor (beta chain) under discussion was sequenced for a study of blood T cell repertoires in COVID-19. Study as a whole: Italy, Spain and the United States were the sources of the convalescent and acute COVID-19 samples. From T cells, B-cell-depleted T cells, or PBMCs came the material, which was cDNA or gDNA.

The CDR3 is made up of 15 amino acids. Germline V lookup: CDR1 MNHNS, CDR2 SASEGT. The germline V and J ends were trimmed by 1 base and 6 bases, with 16 bases remaining between them. In the study's own analysis: Counts of nucleated cells, estimated from reference gene primer amplification, were obtained. Assay: immunoSEQ multiplex PCR; the TCRdb copy retains only in-frame clones and omits some. V, J and clone size are taken as reported in that table, and D and trimming were inferred from the DNA itself. The table includes around 180,000 clones, roughly 80% detected once. This clone was seen more than once but under ten times.

This clonotype originated in a man aged 55 to 70 with active or convalescent COVID-19. Sequencing input: peripheral blood. This chain links TRBV6-1 with TRBJ2-7, with D perhaps matching TRBD2 (5 bases). The CDR3 region has the DNA TGTGCCAGCAGTGAAGTGGTAGGGAGTACTACCGAGCAGTACTTC. Translated: CASSEVVGSTTEQYF.